The clone carrying this T cell receptor beta chain appeared a few times. This specimen comes from a study of cytomegalovirus exposure and HLA in healthy donors. Trimming removed 3 bases from V and 7 bases from J, with 4 bases in between. The CDR3 consists of 11 residues. Germline V gene data show CDR1 as LNHDA and CDR2 as SQIVND (reference sequence). PCR primers comprised 60 Vbeta and 13 Jbeta primers. Sequenced by immunoSEQ multiplex PCR; TCRdb stores in-frame clones only, minus some. In the table there are 140,000 or so clones, approximately 78% of which are singletons. Source material: PBMCs. The receptor's source is a female donor in good health and CMV-seronegative. The chain joins TRBV19 to TRBJ2-1; D unresolved. CDR3 region: CASSIANEQFF. In DNA form, the CDR3 reads TGTGCCAGTAGTATTGCGAATGAGCAGTTCTTC.